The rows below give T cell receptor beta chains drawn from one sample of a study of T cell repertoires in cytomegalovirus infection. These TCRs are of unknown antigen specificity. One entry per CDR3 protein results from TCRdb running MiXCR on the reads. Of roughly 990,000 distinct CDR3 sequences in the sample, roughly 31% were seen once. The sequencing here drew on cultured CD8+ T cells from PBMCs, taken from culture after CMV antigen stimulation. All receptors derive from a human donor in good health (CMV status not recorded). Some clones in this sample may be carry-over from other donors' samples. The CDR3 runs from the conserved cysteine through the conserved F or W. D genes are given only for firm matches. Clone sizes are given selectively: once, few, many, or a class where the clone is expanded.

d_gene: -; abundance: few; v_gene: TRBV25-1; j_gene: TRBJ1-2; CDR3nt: TGTGCCAGCAGTGAGGGGGCGAGGGGCTACACCTTC; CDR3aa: CASSEGARGYTF
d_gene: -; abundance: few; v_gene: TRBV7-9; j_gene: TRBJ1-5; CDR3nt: TGTGCCAGCAGCGGCGGGGAGGATAGTGGCAATCAGCCCCAGCATTTT; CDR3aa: CASSGGEDSGNQPQHF
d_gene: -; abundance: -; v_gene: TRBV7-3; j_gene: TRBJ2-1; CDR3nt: TGTGCCAGCAAGGTTGGGGGGGGCCCTTACAATGAGCAGTTCTTC; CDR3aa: CASKVGGGPYNEQFF
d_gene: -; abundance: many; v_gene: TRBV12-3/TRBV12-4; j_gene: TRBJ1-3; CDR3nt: TGTGCCAGCAGGTTTGGAAACACCATATATTTT; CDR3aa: CASRFGNTIYF
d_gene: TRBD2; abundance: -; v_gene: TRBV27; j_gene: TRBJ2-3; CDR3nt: TGTGCCAGCAGTTTATCGTGGCGGGGGGCCGTGGATACGCAGTATTTT; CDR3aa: CASSLSWRGAVDTQYF
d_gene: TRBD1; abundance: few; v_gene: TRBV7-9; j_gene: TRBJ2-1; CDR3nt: TGTGCCAGCAGCTTAGGGGGGGACAGGCATGAGCAGTTCTTC; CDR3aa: CASSLGGDRHEQFF
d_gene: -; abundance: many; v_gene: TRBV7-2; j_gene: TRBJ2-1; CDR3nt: TGTGCCAGCAGCTTACACCCTAGCCTATACAATGAGCAGTTCTTC; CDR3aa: CASSLHPSLYNEQFF
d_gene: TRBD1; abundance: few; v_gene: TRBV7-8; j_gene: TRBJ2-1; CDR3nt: TGTGCCAGCAGCTTCGGACCGGACAGGTCAGGTGGGCCCTACAATGAGCAGTTCTTC; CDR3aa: CASSFGPDRSGGPYNEQFF
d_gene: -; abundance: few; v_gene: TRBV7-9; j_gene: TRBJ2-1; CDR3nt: TGTGCCAGCAGCTCGGACTGGAGCTCCTACAATGAGCAGTTCTTC; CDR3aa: CASSSDWSSYNEQFF
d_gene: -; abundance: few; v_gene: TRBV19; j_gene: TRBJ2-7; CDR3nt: TGTGCCAGTAGTAGCGGGACAGCTCTCGAGCAGTACTTC; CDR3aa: CASSSGTALEQYF
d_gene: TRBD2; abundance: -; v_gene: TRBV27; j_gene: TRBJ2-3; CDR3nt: TGTGCCAGCAGTGACCGGGACTACCCAGATACGCAGTATTTT; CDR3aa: CASSDRDYPDTQYF
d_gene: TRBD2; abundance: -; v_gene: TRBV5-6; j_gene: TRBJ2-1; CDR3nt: TGTGCCAGCAGCTTGGGACTAGCGGGGCGCCTATCCGATGAGCAGTTCTTC; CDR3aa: CASSLGLAGRLSDEQFF
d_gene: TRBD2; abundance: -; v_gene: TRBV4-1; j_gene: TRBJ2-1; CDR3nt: TGCGTCAGCAGCTCCTTAGCGGGGGACCACTACAATGAGCAGTTCTTC; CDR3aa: CVSSSLAGDHYNEQFF
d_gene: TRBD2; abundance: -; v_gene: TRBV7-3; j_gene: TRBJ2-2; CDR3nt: TGTGCCAGCAGCCTCGATCGGGGGGTTACCGGGGAGCTGTTTTTT; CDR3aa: CASSLDRGVTGELFF
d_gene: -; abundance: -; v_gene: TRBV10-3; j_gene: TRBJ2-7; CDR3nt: TGTACCATCAGTGGAACGGTGCTTCACTACGAGCAGTACTTC; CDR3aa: CTISGTVLHYEQYF
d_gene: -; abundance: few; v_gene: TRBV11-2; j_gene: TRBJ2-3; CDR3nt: TGTGCCAGCAGCCCGGCAAGGGCTGAAGATACGCAGTATTTT; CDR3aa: CASSPARAEDTQYF
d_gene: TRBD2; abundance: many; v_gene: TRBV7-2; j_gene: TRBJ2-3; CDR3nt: TGTGCCAGCAGCCAAGAGGGACTAGCGGGGCTGGAGCCTAGCACAGATACGCAGTATTTT; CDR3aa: CASSQEGLAGLEPSTDTQYF
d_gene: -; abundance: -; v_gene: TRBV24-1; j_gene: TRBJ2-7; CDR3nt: TGTGCCACCAGCATCTTATTGCGCTTTTCCTACGAGCAGTACTTC; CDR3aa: CATSILLRFSYEQYF
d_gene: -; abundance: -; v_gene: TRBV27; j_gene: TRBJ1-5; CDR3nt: TGTGCCAGCAGTTCCCGGGGCCACGGTTATCAGCCCCAGCATTTT; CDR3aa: CASSSRGHGYQPQHF
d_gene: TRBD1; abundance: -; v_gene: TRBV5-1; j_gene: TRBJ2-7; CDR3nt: TGCGCCAGCAAAACCGGGACAGGGACCTACTACGAGCAGTACTTC; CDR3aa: CASKTGTGTYYEQYF
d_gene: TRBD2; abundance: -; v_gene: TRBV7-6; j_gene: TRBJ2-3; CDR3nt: TGTGCCAGCAGCCTTGGACTAGCGGGGGGCCTATTTACAGATACGCAGTATTTT; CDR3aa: CASSLGLAGGLFTDTQYF
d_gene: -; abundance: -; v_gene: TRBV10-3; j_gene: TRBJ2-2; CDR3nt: TGTGCCACCGAGACAGTCGTTAACACCGGGGAGCTGTTTTTT; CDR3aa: CATETVVNTGELFF
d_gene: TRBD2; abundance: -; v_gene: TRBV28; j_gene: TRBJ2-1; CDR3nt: TGTGCCAGCAGTTTATATAGCGGGATCCTATTTATCAATGAGCAGTTCTTC; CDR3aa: CASSLYSGILFINEQFF
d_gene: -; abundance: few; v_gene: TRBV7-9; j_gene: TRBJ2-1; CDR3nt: TGTGCCAGCAGCGCCGATGTAGGGCATTGCGAGCAGTTCTTC; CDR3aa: CASSADVGHCEQFF
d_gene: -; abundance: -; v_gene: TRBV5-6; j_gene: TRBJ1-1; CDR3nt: TGTGCCAGCAGCTGGGAACCTGGGACCAACACTGAAGCTTTCTTT; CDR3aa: CASSWEPGTNTEAFF
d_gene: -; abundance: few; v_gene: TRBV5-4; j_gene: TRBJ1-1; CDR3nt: TGTGCCACCCTTCCCCGCCTGGGGAACACTGAAGCTTTCTTT; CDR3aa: CATLPRLGNTEAFF
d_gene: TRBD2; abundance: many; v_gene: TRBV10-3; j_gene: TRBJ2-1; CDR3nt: TGTGCCATCAGTGAGTGGGGACTAGCGGGGGGCCACTCCTACAATGAGCAGTTCTTC; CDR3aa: CAISEWGLAGGHSYNEQFF
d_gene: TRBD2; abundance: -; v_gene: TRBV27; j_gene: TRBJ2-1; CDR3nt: TGTGCCAGCAGTTTGTCCCTAGCGGGGGGGCTCAATGAGCAGTTCTTC; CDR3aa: CASSLSLAGGLNEQFF
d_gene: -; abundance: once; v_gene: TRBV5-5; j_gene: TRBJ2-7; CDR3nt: TGTGCCAGCAGCTTGGAACTTTGGCTCGAGCAGTACTTC; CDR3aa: CASSLELWLEQYF
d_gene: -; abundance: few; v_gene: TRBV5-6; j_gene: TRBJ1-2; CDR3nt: TGTGCCAGCAGCCCAAGCGACTTGCCGGGGACTGGGGGCTACACCTTC; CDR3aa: CASSPSDLPGTGGYTF
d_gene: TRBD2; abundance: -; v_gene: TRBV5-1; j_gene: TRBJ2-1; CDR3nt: TGCGCCAGCAGCGTCCTAGCGGGGCCCTACAATGAGCAGTTCTTC; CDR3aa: CASSVLAGPYNEQFF
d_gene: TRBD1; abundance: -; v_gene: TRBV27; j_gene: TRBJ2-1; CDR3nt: TGTGCCAGCAGTATAGACAGGGTGTCCTACAATGAGCAGTTCTTC; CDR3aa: CASSIDRVSYNEQFF
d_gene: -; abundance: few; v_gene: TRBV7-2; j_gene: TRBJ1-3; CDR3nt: TGTGCCAGCAGCGCCCTAAAAGGGAGGCCTGGAAACACCATATATTTT; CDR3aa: CASSALKGRPGNTIYF
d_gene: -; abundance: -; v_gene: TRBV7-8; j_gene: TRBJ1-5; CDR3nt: TGTGCCAGCAGCTTAGGGGGATCGGGACGGTACAATCAGCCCCAGCATTTT; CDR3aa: CASSLGGSGRYNQPQHF
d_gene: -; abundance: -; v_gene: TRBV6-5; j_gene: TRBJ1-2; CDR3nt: TGTGCCAGCAGTTACTCGATATCAGGACCCCAGAACTATGGCTACACCTTC; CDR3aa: CASSYSISGPQNYGYTF
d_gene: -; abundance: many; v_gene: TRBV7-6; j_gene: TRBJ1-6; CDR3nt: TGTGCCAGCAGCTTAGCAGGGTTCGGTAATTCACCCCTCCACTTT; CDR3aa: CASSLAGFGNSPLHF
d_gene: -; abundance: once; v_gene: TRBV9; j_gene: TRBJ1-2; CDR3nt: TGTGCCAGCAGCGTAGTAGGAGGGGATGGCTACACCTTC; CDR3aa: CASSVVGGDGYTF
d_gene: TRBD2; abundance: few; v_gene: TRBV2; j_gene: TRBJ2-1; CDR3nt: TGTGCCAGCAGGGAGGGTCGGGGGGGCTTGGATGAGCAGTTCTTC; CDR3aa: CASREGRGGLDEQFF
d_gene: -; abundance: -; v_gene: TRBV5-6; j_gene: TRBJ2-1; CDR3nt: TGTGCCAGCAGCGTCGAGTCTAATGAGCAGTTCTTC; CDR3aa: CASSVESNEQFF
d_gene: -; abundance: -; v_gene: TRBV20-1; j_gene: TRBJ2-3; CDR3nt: TGCAGTGCTAGAGATCCGGTAGCGGCGACCAACACAGATACGCAGTATTTT; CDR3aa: CSARDPVAATNTDTQYF
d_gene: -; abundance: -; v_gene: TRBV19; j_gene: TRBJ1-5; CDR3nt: TGTGCCAGTAGTCCCTATCCACGGGAAAGCAATCAGCCCCAGCATTTT; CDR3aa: CASSPYPRESNQPQHF
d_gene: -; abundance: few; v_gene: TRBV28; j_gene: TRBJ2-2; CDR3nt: TGTGCCAGCAGTCTTACAGGACCTACGAACACCGGGGAGCTGTTTTTT; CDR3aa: CASSLTGPTNTGELFF
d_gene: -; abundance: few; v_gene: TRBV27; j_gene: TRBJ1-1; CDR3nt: TGTGCCAGCAGTTCGTCAGAGAACACTGAAGCTTTCTTT; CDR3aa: CASSSSENTEAFF
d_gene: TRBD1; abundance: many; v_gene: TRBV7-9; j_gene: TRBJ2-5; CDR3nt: TGTGCCAGCAGCACCCGGACAGGGATTCGGGAGACCCAGTACTTC; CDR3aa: CASSTRTGIRETQYF
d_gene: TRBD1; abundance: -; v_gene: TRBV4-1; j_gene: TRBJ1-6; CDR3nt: TGCGCCAGCAGCCAAGATTGGGCAGGGGGCGATTCACCCCTCCACTTT; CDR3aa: CASSQDWAGGDSPLHF
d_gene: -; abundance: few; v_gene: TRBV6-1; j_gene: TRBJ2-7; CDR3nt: TGTGCCAGCAGTGAAGCGTGGGGCTCCTACGAGCAGTACTTC; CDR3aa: CASSEAWGSYEQYF
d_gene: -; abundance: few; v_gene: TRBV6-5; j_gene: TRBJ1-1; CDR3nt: TGTGCCAGCAGTCCCACAGGGACCCACACTGAAGCTTTCTTT; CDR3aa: CASSPTGTHTEAFF
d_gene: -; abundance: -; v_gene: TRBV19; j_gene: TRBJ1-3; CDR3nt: TGTGCCACCACCCCGGATAGTAACTCTGGAAACACCATATATTTT; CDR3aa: CATTPDSNSGNTIYF
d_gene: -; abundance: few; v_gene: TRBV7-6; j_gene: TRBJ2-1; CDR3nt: TGTGCCAGCAGCTCTGGACAAATCGAGCAGTTCTTC; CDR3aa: CASSSGQIEQFF
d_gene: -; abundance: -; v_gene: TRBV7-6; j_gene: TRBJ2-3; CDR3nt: TGTGCCAGCAGCCCCTTAGGGGGGGGCCGCGCAGATACGCAGTATTTT; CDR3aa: CASSPLGGGRADTQYF
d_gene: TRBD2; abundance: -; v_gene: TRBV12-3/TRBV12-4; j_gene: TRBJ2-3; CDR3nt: TGTGCCAGCGGGACTAGCGGGTTATCAGATACGCAGTATTTT; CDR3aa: CASGTSGLSDTQYF
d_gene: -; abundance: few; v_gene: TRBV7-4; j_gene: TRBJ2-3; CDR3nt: TGTGCCAGCAGCTTAGTAACAGGATACACAGATACGCAGTATTTT; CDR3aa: CASSLVTGYTDTQYF
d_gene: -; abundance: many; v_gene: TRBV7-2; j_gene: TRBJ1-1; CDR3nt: TGTGCCAGCAGCTCAGCGGGGGGGAGAGCGGACACTGAAGCTTTCTTT; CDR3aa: CASSSAGGRADTEAFF
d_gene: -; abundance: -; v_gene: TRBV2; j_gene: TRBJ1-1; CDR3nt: TGTGCCAGCAGTGAAGGGACCCCCCGGAGGACTGAAGCTTTCTTT; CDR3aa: CASSEGTPRRTEAFF
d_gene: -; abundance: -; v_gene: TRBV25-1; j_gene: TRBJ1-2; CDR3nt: TGTGCCAGCCAGGAAGGGGTTTGGGGCTACACCTTC; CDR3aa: CASQEGVWGYTF